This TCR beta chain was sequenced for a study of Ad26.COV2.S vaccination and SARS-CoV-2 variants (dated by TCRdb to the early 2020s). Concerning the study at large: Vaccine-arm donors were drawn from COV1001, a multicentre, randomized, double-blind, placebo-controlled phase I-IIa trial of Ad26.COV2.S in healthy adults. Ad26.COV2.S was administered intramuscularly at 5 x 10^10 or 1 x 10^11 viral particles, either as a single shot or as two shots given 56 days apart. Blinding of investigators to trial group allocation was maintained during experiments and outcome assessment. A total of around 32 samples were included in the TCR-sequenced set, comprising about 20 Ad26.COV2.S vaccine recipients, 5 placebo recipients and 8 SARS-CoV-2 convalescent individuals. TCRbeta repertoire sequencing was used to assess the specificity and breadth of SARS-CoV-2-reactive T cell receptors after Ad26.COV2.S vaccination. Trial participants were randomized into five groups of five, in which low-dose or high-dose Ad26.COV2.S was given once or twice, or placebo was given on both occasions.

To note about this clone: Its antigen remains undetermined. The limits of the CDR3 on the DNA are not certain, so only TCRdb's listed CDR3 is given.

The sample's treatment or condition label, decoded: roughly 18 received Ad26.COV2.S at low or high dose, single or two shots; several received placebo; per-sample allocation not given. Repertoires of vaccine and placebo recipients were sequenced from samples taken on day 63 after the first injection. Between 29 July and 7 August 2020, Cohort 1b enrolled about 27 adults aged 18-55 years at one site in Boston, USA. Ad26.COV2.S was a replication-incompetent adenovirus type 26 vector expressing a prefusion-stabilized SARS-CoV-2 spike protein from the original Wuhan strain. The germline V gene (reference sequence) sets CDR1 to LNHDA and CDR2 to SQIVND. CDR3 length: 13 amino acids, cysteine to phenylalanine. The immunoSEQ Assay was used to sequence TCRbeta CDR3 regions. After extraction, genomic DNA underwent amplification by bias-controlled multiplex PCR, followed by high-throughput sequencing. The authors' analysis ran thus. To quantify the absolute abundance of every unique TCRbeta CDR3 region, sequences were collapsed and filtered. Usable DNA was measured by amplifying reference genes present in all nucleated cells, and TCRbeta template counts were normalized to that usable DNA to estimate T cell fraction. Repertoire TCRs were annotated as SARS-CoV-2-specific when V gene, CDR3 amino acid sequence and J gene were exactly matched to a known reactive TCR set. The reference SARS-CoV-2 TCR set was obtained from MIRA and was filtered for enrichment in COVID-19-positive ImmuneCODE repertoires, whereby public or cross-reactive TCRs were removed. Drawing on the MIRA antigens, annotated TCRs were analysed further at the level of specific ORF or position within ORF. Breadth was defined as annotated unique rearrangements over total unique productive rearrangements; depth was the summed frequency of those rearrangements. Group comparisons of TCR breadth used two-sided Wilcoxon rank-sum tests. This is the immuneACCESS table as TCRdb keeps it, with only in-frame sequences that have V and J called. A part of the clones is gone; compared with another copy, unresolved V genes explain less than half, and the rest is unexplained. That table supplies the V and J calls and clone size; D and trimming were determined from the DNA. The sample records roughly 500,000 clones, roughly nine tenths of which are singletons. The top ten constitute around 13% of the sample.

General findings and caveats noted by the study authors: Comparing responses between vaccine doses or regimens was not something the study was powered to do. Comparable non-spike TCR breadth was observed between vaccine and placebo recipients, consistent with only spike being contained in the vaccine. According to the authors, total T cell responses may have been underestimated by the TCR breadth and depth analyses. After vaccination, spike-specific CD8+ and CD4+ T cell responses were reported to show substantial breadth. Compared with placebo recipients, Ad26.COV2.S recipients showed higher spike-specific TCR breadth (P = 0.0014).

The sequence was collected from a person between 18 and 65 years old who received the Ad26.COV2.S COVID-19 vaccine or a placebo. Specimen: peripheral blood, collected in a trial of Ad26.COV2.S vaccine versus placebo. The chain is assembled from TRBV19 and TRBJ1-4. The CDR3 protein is CASTSEVGEKLFF.